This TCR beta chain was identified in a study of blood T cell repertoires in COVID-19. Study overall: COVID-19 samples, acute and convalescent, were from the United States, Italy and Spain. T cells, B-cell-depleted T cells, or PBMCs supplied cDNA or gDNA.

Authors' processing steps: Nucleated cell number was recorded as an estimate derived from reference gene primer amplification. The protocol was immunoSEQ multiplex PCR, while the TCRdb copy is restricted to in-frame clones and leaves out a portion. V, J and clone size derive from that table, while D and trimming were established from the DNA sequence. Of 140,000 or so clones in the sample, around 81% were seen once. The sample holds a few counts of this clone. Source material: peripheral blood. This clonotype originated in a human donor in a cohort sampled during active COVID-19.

The DNA for the CDR3 is TGTGCCAGCAGCTTGACGGACAGAAACACTGAAGCTTTCTTT. Translating gives CASSLTDRNTEAFF. The V gene is TRBV7-2, the J gene TRBJ1-1; possible D gene TRBD1, 6 bases. The V gene's germline CDR1 is SGHTA and CDR2 FQGNSA. The length of the CDR3 is 14 residues. V gave up 3 bases and J gave up 2 bases, with 10 bases separating them. The entire variable domain, with the rest obtained from reference TRBV7-2 and TRBJ1-1, is as follows: GAGVSQSPSNKVTEKGKDVELRCDPISGHTALYWYRQSLGQGLEFLIYFQGNSAPDKSGLPSDRFSAERTGGSVSTLTIQRTQQEDSAVYLCASSLTDRNTEAFFGQGTRLTVV.